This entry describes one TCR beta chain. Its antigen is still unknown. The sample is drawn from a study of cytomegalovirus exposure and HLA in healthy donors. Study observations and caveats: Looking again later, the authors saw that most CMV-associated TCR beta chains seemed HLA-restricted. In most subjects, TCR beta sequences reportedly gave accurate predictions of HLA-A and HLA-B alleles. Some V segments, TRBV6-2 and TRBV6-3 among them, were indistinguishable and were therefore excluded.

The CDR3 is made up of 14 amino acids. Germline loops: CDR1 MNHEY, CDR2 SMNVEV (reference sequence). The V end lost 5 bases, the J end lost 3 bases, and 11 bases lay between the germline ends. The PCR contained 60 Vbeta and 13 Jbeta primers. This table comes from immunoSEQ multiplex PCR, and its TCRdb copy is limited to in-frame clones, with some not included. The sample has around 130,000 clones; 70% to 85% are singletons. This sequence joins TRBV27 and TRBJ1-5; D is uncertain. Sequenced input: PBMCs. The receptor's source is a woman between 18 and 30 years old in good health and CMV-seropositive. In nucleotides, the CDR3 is TGTGCCAGCAGTCCCTGGAGTACCAATCAGCCCCAGCATTTT. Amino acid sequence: CASSPWSTNQPQHF.